This T cell receptor beta chain was obtained from a study of CD8 T cells in Susac syndrome. Background on the study: Of the sequenced Susac syndrome patients, about six had active disease and under 10 were in remission.

The recently defined diagnostic criteria for definite or probable disease were met by the Susac syndrome patients. Random hexamers primed reverse transcription of roughly 0.5 to 1 ug RNA. A multiplex approach, immunoSEQ multiplex PCR, amplified TCR beta CDR3 across 54 Vbeta and 13 Jbeta. TCRdb re-analysed the immunoSEQ multiplex PCR reads in MiXCR, keeping a single row per CDR3 protein. Here the sample spans hundreds of thousands of distinct CDR3 sequences, roughly 95% being singletons. Germline V gene lookup returns CDR1 MGHRA and CDR2 YSYEKL. The CDR3 is 17 amino acids. V shed 0 bases and J shed 3 bases, with 17 bases lying between them.

This TCR derives from a human donor with Susac syndrome. The gene calls are TRBV4-1 and TRBJ2-5; maybe TRBD2 (5 bases). The specimen was CD4+ T cells from PBMCs. The CDR3 nucleotides read TGCGCCAGCAGCCAAGATCCCTCTCTAGCCCTGGAAGAGACCCAGTACTTC. Protein sequence: CASSQDPSLALEETQYF.